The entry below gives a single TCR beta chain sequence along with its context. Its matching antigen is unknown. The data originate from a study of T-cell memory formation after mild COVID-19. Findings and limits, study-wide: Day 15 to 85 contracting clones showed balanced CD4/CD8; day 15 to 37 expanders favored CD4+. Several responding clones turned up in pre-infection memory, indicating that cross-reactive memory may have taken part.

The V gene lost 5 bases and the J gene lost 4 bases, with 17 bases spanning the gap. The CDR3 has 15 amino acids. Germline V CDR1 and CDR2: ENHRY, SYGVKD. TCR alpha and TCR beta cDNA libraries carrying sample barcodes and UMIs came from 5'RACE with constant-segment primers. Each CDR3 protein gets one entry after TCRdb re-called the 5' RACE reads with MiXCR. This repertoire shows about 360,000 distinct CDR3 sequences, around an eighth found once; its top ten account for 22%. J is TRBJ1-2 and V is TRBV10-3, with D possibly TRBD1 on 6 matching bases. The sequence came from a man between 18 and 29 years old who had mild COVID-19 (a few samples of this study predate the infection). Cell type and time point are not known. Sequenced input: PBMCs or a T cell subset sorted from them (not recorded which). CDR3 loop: CAISYGGRGGYGYTF. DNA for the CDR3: TGTGCCATCAGTTATGGTGGCAGGGGTGGCTATGGCTACACCTTC.